Listed below are T cell receptor beta chains from one sample, sequenced in a study of blood T cell repertoires in COVID-19. The repertoire was sequenced with immunoSEQ multiplex PCR; TCRdb's copy has only in-frame clones and lacks some. The sample consists of 29,000 or so clones, more than 80% of them appearing once. Sequenced: peripheral blood. These receptors came from a human donor in a cohort sampled during active COVID-19. CDR3s include the opening cysteine and the closing phenylalanine or tryptophan. Fields, in order: CDR3 protein, CDR3 DNA, clone size, D gene, V gene, J gene, CDR3 length. D genes are given only for firm matches. The listing skips clone size in some rows; elsewhere it reads once, few, many or a size class.

CASSHRQAPGYEAFF	TGTGCCAGCAGCCATCGACAGGCCCCAGGATATGAAGCTTTCTTT	.	.	TRBV4-2	TRBJ1-1	15
CASSLFGTGDYNEQFF	TGTGCCAGCAGTTTATTCGGGACAGGTGATTACAATGAGCAGTTCTTC	.	TRBD1	TRBV28	TRBJ2-1	16
CASSLGASGGARNEQFF	TGTGCCAGCAGCTTAGGGGCCAGCGGGGGGGCTCGGAATGAGCAGTTCTTC	.	TRBD2	TRBV7-2	TRBJ2-1	17
CASRTGSSYEQYF	TGTGCCAGCAGAACCGGGAGCTCCTACGAGCAGTACTTC	.	.	TRBV27	TRBJ2-7	13
CASSQERDRGSQYF	TGTGCCAGCAGCCAAGAAAGGGACAGGGGATCCCAGTACTTC	.	TRBD1	TRBV3-1/TRBV3-2	TRBJ2-5	14
CATSDKGGDQPQHF	TGTGCCACCAGTGACAAGGGGGGGGATCAGCCCCAGCATTTT	.	.	TRBV24-1	TRBJ1-5	14
CASGGTDRIYGYTF	TGTGCCAGCGGAGGGACAGACAGAATCTATGGCTACACCTTC	.	TRBD1	TRBV6-5	TRBJ1-2	14
CASSPSGLAKSSRTQYF	TGTGCCAGCAGCCCTTCCGGACTAGCGAAAAGTTCTCGGACCCAGTACTTC	.	TRBD2	TRBV28	TRBJ2-5	17
CASSPRTGSNYGYTF	TGTGCCAGCAGCCCCCGGACAGGGAGTAACTATGGCTACACCTTC	.	TRBD1	TRBV7-8	TRBJ1-2	15
CASSEAGYYGYTF	TGTGCCAGCAGTGAGGCAGGGTACTATGGCTACACCTTC	.	.	TRBV2	TRBJ1-2	13
CASSLAESSYEQYF	TGTGCCAGCAGCTTAGCCGAGAGCTCCTACGAGCAGTACTTC	.	.	TRBV7-8	TRBJ2-7	14
CASRFNNSPLHF	TGTGCCAGCAGATTTAATAATTCACCCCTCCACTTT	.	.	TRBV12-3/TRBV12-4	TRBJ1-6	12
CASSQTVEAFF	TGTGCCAGCAGCCAGACAGTTGAAGCTTTCTTT	.	.	TRBV7-8	TRBJ1-1	11
CASSADRAAGNEKLFF	TGTGCCAGCAGCGCCGATAGGGCGGCGGGTAATGAAAAACTGTTTTTT	.	.	TRBV5-4	TRBJ1-4	16
CASSQVRAGGTYEQYF	TGTGCCAGCAGCCAAGTCCGGGCGGGGGGAACCTACGAGCAGTACTTC	.	TRBD2	TRBV3-1/TRBV3-2	TRBJ2-7	16
CASSDNSRTGGASDTQYF	TGTGCCAGCAGCGATAACAGCCGGACCGGGGGGGCCTCAGATACGCAGTATTTT	.	TRBD2	TRBV9	TRBJ2-3	18
CASSLVPLVLGGGETQYF	TGTGCCAGCAGCTTAGTCCCCCTTGTCCTCGGGGGAGGAGAGACCCAGTACTTC	.	.	TRBV7-2	TRBJ2-5	18
CASSLESQNYGYTF	TGCGCCAGCAGCTTGGAATCCCAGAACTATGGCTACACCTTC	.	.	TRBV5-1	TRBJ1-2	14
CASSPPQGADTGELFF	TGTGCCAGCTCACCCCCCCAGGGGGCGGACACCGGGGAGCTGTTTTTT	.	TRBD1	TRBV18	TRBJ2-2	16
CASRAGTGGGRETQYF	TGTGCCAGCAGGGCCGGGACAGGGGGAGGTAGAGAGACCCAGTACTTC	once	TRBD1	TRBV2	TRBJ2-5	16
CASSEGRAATYEQYF	TGTGCCAGCAGTGAGGGGAGGGCGGCTACCTACGAGCAGTACTTC	.	TRBD2	TRBV6-1	TRBJ2-7	15
CASSFSGVGTDTQYF	TGTGCCAGCAGCTTCAGCGGGGTAGGCACAGATACGCAGTATTTT	.	TRBD2	TRBV11-3	TRBJ2-3	15
CASSSGVGETQYF	TGTGCCAGCAGCTCGGGAGTAGGGGAGACCCAGTACTTC	.	.	TRBV11-2	TRBJ2-5	13
CASGEPNTDTQYF	TGTGCCAGCGGGGAGCCCAACACAGATACGCAGTATTTT	.	.	TRBV6-6	TRBJ2-3	13
CATSRDSSEFHNEQFF	TGTGCCACCAGCAGGGACAGCTCTGAATTTCACAATGAGCAGTTCTTC	.	.	TRBV15	TRBJ2-1	16
CASSPRGGETQYF	TGTGCCAGCAGCCCGAGAGGAGGGGAGACCCAGTACTTC	.	.	TRBV7-3	TRBJ2-5	13
CASSVVGGSYTF	TGTGCCAGCAGCGTAGTCGGAGGGAGTTACACCTTC	.	.	TRBV9	TRBJ1-2	12
CSASRGFAQHF	TGCAGTGCTAGCAGAGGGTTCGCCCAGCATTTT	.	.	TRBV20-1	TRBJ1-5	11
CASSPPGRVGNTIYF	TGTGCCAGCTCACCACCCGGCAGGGTCGGAAACACCATATATTTT	.	.	TRBV18	TRBJ1-3	15
CASSPPGRGDTQYF	TGTGCCAGCAGCCCCCCCGGGAGGGGAGATACGCAGTATTTT	.	TRBD2	TRBV11-2	TRBJ2-3	14
CASSLGGPYTGELFF	TGTGCCAGCAGTCTGGGGGGGCCGTACACCGGGGAGCTGTTTTTT	once	.	TRBV28	TRBJ2-2	15
CASSLENGFRTEAFF	TGCGCCAGCAGCTTGGAGAACGGGTTCCGGACTGAAGCTTTCTTT	.	.	TRBV5-1	TRBJ1-1	15
CASSLSSQGNTIYF	TGTGCCAGCAGCCTGTCGTCACAGGGAAACACCATATATTTT	.	.	TRBV5-4	TRBJ1-3	14
CASSSTRGPEQYF	TGTGCCAGCAGCTCGACCCGTGGGCCCGAGCAGTACTTC	.	.	TRBV7-8	TRBJ2-7	13
CASNWAAGGETQYF	TGTGCCAGCAATTGGGCGGCAGGGGGAGAGACCCAGTACTTC	.	TRBD1	TRBV2	TRBJ2-5	14
CASSQDRSGGANTQYF	TGCGCCAGCAGCCAAGATCGGAGCGGGGGGGCAAATACGCAGTATTTT	.	TRBD2	TRBV4-3	TRBJ2-3	16
CASSLAAIDATRVLFF	TGCGCCAGCAGCTTGGCCGCAATAGACGCGACCCGGGTGCTGTTTTTT	.	.	TRBV5-1	TRBJ2-2	16
CASSESKGHSGNTIYF	TGTGCCAGCAGTGAATCGAAGGGGCACTCTGGAAACACCATATATTTT	.	.	TRBV25-1	TRBJ1-3	16
CASSPSSTEAFF	TGTGCCAGCAGTCCCTCTTCCACTGAAGCTTTCTTT	.	.	TRBV6-6	TRBJ1-1	12
CASSLRSASEQYF	TGCGCCAGCAGCCTGCGGAGCGCATCCGAGCAGTACTTC	.	.	TRBV4-1	TRBJ2-7	13
CASSYSPNLFF	TGTGCCAGCAGTTACTCCCCTAATTTGTTCTTC	.	.	TRBV6-2/TRBV6-3	TRBJ2-1	11
CASSRKGLVAGDSSTDTQYF	TGCGCCAGCAGCCGTAAGGGGTTGGTAGCGGGGGATTCTAGCACAGATACGCAGTATTTT	.	TRBD2	TRBV5-1	TRBJ2-3	20
CASSLLAGGGGGYTF	TGTGCCAGCAGCCTCCTAGCGGGCGGCGGTGGTGGCTACACCTTC	.	.	TRBV3-1/TRBV3-2	TRBJ1-2	15
CASSPGGVSGTEKLFF	TGTGCCAGCAGCCCTGGCGGGGTGTCGGGGACCGAAAAACTGTTTTTT	.	.	TRBV5-4	TRBJ1-4	16
CASTQTGVEGYTF	TGTGCCAGCACCCAGACGGGGGTGGAGGGCTACACCTTC	.	.	TRBV3-1/TRBV3-2	TRBJ1-2	13
CASSQDLRQGGNIQYF	TGTGCCAGCAGCCAAGATCTCCGGCAGGGTGGAAACATTCAGTACTTC	.	.	TRBV3-1/TRBV3-2	TRBJ2-4	16
CASSPGGVYNEQFF	TGTGCCAGCAGCCCTGGGGGGGTCTACAATGAGCAGTTCTTC	once	TRBD2	TRBV7-8	TRBJ2-1	14